The text below deals with one T cell receptor (beta chain). The sample originates from a study of T-cell reconstitution after alpha-beta-depleted transplantation in children. TCRbeta library preparation incorporated unique molecular identifiers. TCRdb itself ran the PCR reads through MiXCR, one entry per CDR3 protein. Of 500,000 to 750,000 distinct CDR3 sequences detected, roughly 13% appear once; the ten largest clones hold around 2%. From germline, CDR1 is MDHEN and CDR2 SYDVKM. The CDR3 runs to 15 residues. J lost 2 bases, V lost 4 bases, and 4 bases had no gene match. This rearrangement joins TRBV28 to TRBJ2-3; 9 nucleotides match TRBD2. The clonotype originates from a male patient aged 10-17 years who had a stem cell transplant for acute myeloid leukemia, so the T cells may come from the graft donor. The source was PBMCs, mostly from graft donor cells, collected 360 days after TCRalphabeta/CD19-depleted stem cell transplant. The CDR3 reads CASSSAGGVTDTQYF. The CDR3 nucleotides are TGTGCCAGCAGTTCAGCGGGAGGAGTCACAGATACGCAGTATTTT.